The 10 T cell receptor beta chains below all came from one sample that was sequenced in a study of beta chain features in type 1 diabetes. These receptors have no identified antigens. Findings and caveats of the study: Type 1 diabetes patients showed a moderate but significant shortening of TCRB CDR3s in all four CD4+ subsets.

The authors reverse transcribed all of the isolated RNA, so sequencing captured expressed TCRB transcripts. The method was immunoSEQ multiplex PCR; TCRdb's version includes in-frame clones alone and lacks a portion of them. This table holds over 200,000 clones, roughly a tenth found once. The sequencing input was naive CD4+ T cells from blood. The receptors stem from a man aged 25-45 years with type 1 diabetes.

V is TRBV28 and J is TRBJ1-2; 8 bases agree with TRBD1. After removal of 5 bases from V and 4 bases from J, the junction contained 9 bases not matched to a gene. This CDR3 comprises 15 residues. CDR1 MDHEN and CDR2 SYDVKM come from the germline V gene. The CDR3 reads CASSPGTGTLYGYTF. In DNA, the CDR3 is TGTGCCAGCAGTCCGGGGACAGGAACACTCTATGGCTACACCTTC.

The V gene is TRBV28, the J gene TRBJ2-7; D call uncertain. With 2 bases removed from V and 3 bases from J, the gap between germline ends came to 5 bases. The CDR3 spans 12 residues. Germline CDR1 and CDR2: MDHEN and SYDVKM. This CDR3 is CASSLPGYEQYF. CDR3 DNA sequence: TGTGCCAGCAGTTTACCAGGCTACGAGCAGTACTTC.

The V and J genes are TRBV2 and TRBJ2-3, with D possibly matching TRBD1 (6 bases). CDR3 length equals 17 residues. The germline CDR1 and CDR2 sequences are SNHLY and FYNNEI. Deletions cut 9 bases from V and 1 base from J, with 23 bases between. This CDR3 reads CASSFQGPGHGTDTQYF. CDR3 DNA sequence: TGTGCCAGTTCCTTCCAGGGGCCGGGACATGGCACAGATACGCAGTATTTT.

This chain connects TRBV2 to TRBJ2-2; D is undetermined. Germline CDR1 is SNHLY and CDR2 is FYNNEI. CDR3 length equals 12 residues. Trimming cost V 7 bases and J 4 bases, with 7 bases left between them. The CDR3 loop reads CASTLSTGELFF. CDR3 sequence (DNA): TGTGCCAGCACCTTGAGCACCGGGGAGCTGTTTTTT.

A note on this clone: Other nucleotide sequences in the sample specify the same CDR3. The chain uses TRBV6-5 and TRBJ1-1, with D perhaps TRBD1 (5 bases). This CDR3 has 13 amino acids. The germline gives CDR1 MNHEY, CDR2 SVGAGI. The ends were cut back, 2 bases at V and 1 base at J, with 5 bases in the middle. CDR3 DNA sequence: TGTGCCAGCAGTTACGACAGGAACACTGAAGCTTTCTTT. This translates into CASSYDRNTEAFF.

This clone was counted a few times. This chain joins TRBV28 and TRBJ1-4; no clear D gene. The CDR3 runs 16 residues. The germline V gene encodes CDR1 MDHEN and CDR2 SYDVKM. Trimming cost V 3 bases and J 5 bases, with 16 bases left between them. The CDR3 region is CASSFVPGAYNEKLFF. CDR3 bases: TGTGCCAGCAGTTTCGTGCCGGGAGCCTACAATGAAAAACTGTTTTTT.

This clone occurred a few times. The chain has TRBV10-3 and TRBJ2-1; TRBD2 aligns across 11 bases. The CDR3 consists of 15 residues. The junction had 3 bases not matched to a gene; V was cut back by 5 bases and J by 3 bases. Germline values: CDR1 ENHRY, CDR2 SYGVKD. The chain's CDR3 is CAISPTSGDYNEQFF. In nucleotides, the CDR3 is TGTGCCATCAGTCCGACTAGCGGGGACTACAATGAGCAGTTCTTC.

The genes are TRBV10-3 and TRBJ1-6; perhaps TRBD1 as D (6 bases). V dropped 6 bases and J dropped 7 bases, with 7 bases sitting between them. From germline, CDR1 is ENHRY and CDR2 SYGVKD. The length of the CDR3 is 12 residues. The CDR3 sequence: CAISRGNSPLHF. The CDR3 DNA sequence: TGTGCCATCAGCAGGGGAAATTCACCCCTCCACTTT.

The genes are TRBV5-1 and TRBJ2-3, with 9 positions matching TRBD1. CDR3 size: 14 residues. V was clipped by 3 bases and J by 4 bases; unmatched bases: 3. Germline V gives CDR1 SGHRS, CDR2 YFSETQ. The CDR3 reads CASSSTGGADTQYF. The DNA for the CDR3 is TGCGCCAGCAGCTCGACAGGGGGAGCAGATACGCAGTATTTT.

The gene calls are TRBV30 and TRBJ2-5; D unresolved. The length of the CDR3 is 11 residues. Trimming left V 1 base short and J 4 bases short, with 4 bases between. Germline V lookup: CDR1 GTSNPN, CDR2 SVGIG (reference sequence). The CDR3 nucleotides read TGTGCCTGGAGTGAGCGAGAGACCCAGTACTTC. Its protein product is CAWSERETQYF.